Listed below are T cell receptor beta chains from one sample, sequenced in a study of blood T cell repertoires in COVID-19. Clones were sequenced by immunoSEQ multiplex PCR, and TCRdb holds only the in-frame ones, with some missing. Among roughly 30,000 clones, approximately 84% were seen once, and the ten largest hold 16%. Sequencing used peripheral blood. Receptor source: a woman aged 55-69 years with acute or convalescent COVID-19. Both conserved end residues are part of each CDR3. Fields, in order: CDR3 DNA, CDR3 protein, D gene, V gene, clone size, J gene. A D gene is named only where the DNA matches it firmly. Part of the rows lack a size; the others show once, few, many or a class for expanded clones.

cdr3_nt: TGTGCCTGGAACAGACGGGAACCCACAGATACGCAGTATTTT; cdr3_aa: CAWNRREPTDTQYF; d_call: NA; v_call: TRBV30; clone_size: NA; j_call: TRBJ2-3
cdr3_nt: TGTGCCAGCAGCCCCACAGGGGGTGCCGGGGAGCTGTTTTTT; cdr3_aa: CASSPTGGAGELFF; d_call: TRBD1; v_call: TRBV7-2; clone_size: once; j_call: TRBJ2-2
cdr3_nt: TGCAGTGCTAGAGCCGGTCATGGCTACACCTTC; cdr3_aa: CSARAGHGYTF; d_call: NA; v_call: TRBV20-1; clone_size: NA; j_call: TRBJ1-2
cdr3_nt: TGTGCCAGCAACCCCCGGGACAGGGCGGTCACTGAAGCTTTCTTT; cdr3_aa: CASNPRDRAVTEAFF; d_call: TRBD1; v_call: TRBV6-5; clone_size: NA; j_call: TRBJ1-1
cdr3_nt: TGTGCCAGCAGCTCTAGGACTAGCGCATACAATGAGCAGTTCTTC; cdr3_aa: CASSSRTSAYNEQFF; d_call: TRBD2; v_call: TRBV6-5; clone_size: NA; j_call: TRBJ2-1
cdr3_nt: TGTGCCAGCAACCTTCGACAGGGACCTTCTGGGGCCAACGTCCTGACTTTC; cdr3_aa: CASNLRQGPSGANVLTF; d_call: TRBD1; v_call: TRBV13; clone_size: NA; j_call: TRBJ2-6
cdr3_nt: TGTGCCAGGGGGCCAGGGTTCGGCTATGGCTACACCTTC; cdr3_aa: CARGPGFGYGYTF; d_call: NA; v_call: TRBV25-1; clone_size: NA; j_call: TRBJ1-2
cdr3_nt: TGCAGTGCTAGTATGCAGGGTATGACCCTCCACTTT; cdr3_aa: CSASMQGMTLHF; d_call: NA; v_call: TRBV20-1; clone_size: once; j_call: TRBJ1-6
cdr3_nt: TGTGCCAGCAGTGAACAGTATGGCTACACCTTC; cdr3_aa: CASSEQYGYTF; d_call: NA; v_call: TRBV28; clone_size: NA; j_call: TRBJ1-2
cdr3_nt: TGTGCCAGCTCCGGGGAAGTCAACGAGCAGTACTTC; cdr3_aa: CASSGEVNEQYF; d_call: NA; v_call: TRBV2; clone_size: NA; j_call: TRBJ2-7
cdr3_nt: TGTGCCAGCAGAAACCCCCAGGGGAATGAGCAGTTCTTC; cdr3_aa: CASRNPQGNEQFF; d_call: NA; v_call: TRBV6-5; clone_size: NA; j_call: TRBJ2-1
cdr3_nt: TGTGCCAGCAGCTATGCCGGGACAGCCAACTACGAGCAGTACTTC; cdr3_aa: CASSYAGTANYEQYF; d_call: TRBD1; v_call: TRBV6-5; clone_size: NA; j_call: TRBJ2-7
cdr3_nt: TGTGCCACCCAACCAGGAGGGTTCGGCACTGAAGCTTTCTTT; cdr3_aa: CATQPGGFGTEAFF; d_call: NA; v_call: TRBV27; clone_size: NA; j_call: TRBJ1-1
cdr3_nt: TGCAGCGTTGTTGGGGCTCGCGGTAGGGATCGAATTTACGAGCAGTACTTC; cdr3_aa: CSVVGARGRDRIYEQYF; d_call: NA; v_call: TRBV29-1; clone_size: once; j_call: TRBJ2-7
cdr3_nt: TGTGCCACCAGCAGAGTGCCCCGCACTTGGACTGCCCAGGAGACCCAGTACTTC; cdr3_aa: CATSRVPRTWTAQETQYF; d_call: NA; v_call: TRBV15; clone_size: NA; j_call: TRBJ2-5
cdr3_nt: TGTGCCAGTAGTTCGGTGGACAGAGGAAATTCACCCCTCCACTTT; cdr3_aa: CASSSVDRGNSPLHF; d_call: NA; v_call: TRBV19; clone_size: NA; j_call: TRBJ1-6
cdr3_nt: TGTGCCAGCACTGTCAATCGGGGAGATGGTGGCTACACCTTC; cdr3_aa: CASTVNRGDGGYTF; d_call: NA; v_call: TRBV5-4; clone_size: NA; j_call: TRBJ1-2
cdr3_nt: TGTGCCAGCAGCTTCGCAAGAGCCCAGGGGACTGAAGCTTTCTTT; cdr3_aa: CASSFARAQGTEAFF; d_call: NA; v_call: TRBV7-2; clone_size: once; j_call: TRBJ1-1
cdr3_nt: TGCGCCAGCAGCTTGGGCGGAACAGGGACTAACTATGGCTACACCTTC; cdr3_aa: CASSLGGTGTNYGYTF; d_call: NA; v_call: TRBV5-1; clone_size: NA; j_call: TRBJ1-2
cdr3_nt: TGTGCCAGCAGCTCTACAGGGAACACCGGGGAGCTGTTTTTT; cdr3_aa: CASSSTGNTGELFF; d_call: NA; v_call: TRBV7-8; clone_size: NA; j_call: TRBJ2-2
cdr3_nt: TGTGCCAGCTCAGGACAGGGGAACACTGAAGCTTTCTTT; cdr3_aa: CASSGQGNTEAFF; d_call: TRBD1; v_call: TRBV18; clone_size: NA; j_call: TRBJ1-1
cdr3_nt: TGTGCCAGCAGTTACACCGGGACACCATACGAGCAGTACTTC; cdr3_aa: CASSYTGTPYEQYF; d_call: NA; v_call: TRBV3-1/TRBV3-2; clone_size: NA; j_call: TRBJ2-7
cdr3_nt: TGTGCCTGGAGTGCACAGGGATATGGCTACACCTTC; cdr3_aa: CAWSAQGYGYTF; d_call: NA; v_call: TRBV30; clone_size: NA; j_call: TRBJ1-2
cdr3_nt: TGTGCCAGCAGTCCTAGACTAGCGGGCCCCTACGAGCAGTACTTC; cdr3_aa: CASSPRLAGPYEQYF; d_call: TRBD2; v_call: TRBV27; clone_size: NA; j_call: TRBJ2-7
cdr3_nt: TGTGCCAGCAGTGACCACGACAGGAGCAATCAGCCCCAGCATTTT; cdr3_aa: CASSDHDRSNQPQHF; d_call: NA; v_call: TRBV6-4; clone_size: NA; j_call: TRBJ1-5
cdr3_nt: TGTGCCAGCAGCTATTGGCGGTTTCGAGACAGGGGTCCTCGGAATGGCAATGAGCAGTTCTTC; cdr3_aa: CASSYWRFRDRGPRNGNEQFF; d_call: TRBD1; v_call: TRBV7-8; clone_size: NA; j_call: TRBJ2-1
cdr3_nt: TGTGCCAGCAGCCAACAGGGGACGGTCAATCAGCCCCAGCATTTT; cdr3_aa: CASSQQGTVNQPQHF; d_call: TRBD1; v_call: TRBV7-8; clone_size: NA; j_call: TRBJ1-5
cdr3_nt: TGTGCCAGCACACACGGGACTAGCGGGGTTAATGAGCAGTTCTTC; cdr3_aa: CASTHGTSGVNEQFF; d_call: TRBD2; v_call: TRBV27; clone_size: NA; j_call: TRBJ2-1
cdr3_nt: TGTGCCATCAGCGGACAGATCGGGAACACTGAAGCTTTCTTT; cdr3_aa: CAISGQIGNTEAFF; d_call: NA; v_call: TRBV10-3; clone_size: NA; j_call: TRBJ1-1
cdr3_nt: TGTGCCAGCAGTTTATGGAGGGGGAACTATGGCTACACCTTC; cdr3_aa: CASSLWRGNYGYTF; d_call: NA; v_call: TRBV28; clone_size: NA; j_call: TRBJ1-2
cdr3_nt: TGTGCCAGCAGCTCGACAGGGTCCCCCAATCAGCCCCAGCATTTT; cdr3_aa: CASSSTGSPNQPQHF; d_call: TRBD1; v_call: TRBV7-8; clone_size: NA; j_call: TRBJ1-5
cdr3_nt: TGTGCCAGCACCAACGTTCCGGCGGACAGGGCAGGCTATGGCTACACCTTC; cdr3_aa: CASTNVPADRAGYGYTF; d_call: TRBD1; v_call: TRBV5-8; clone_size: NA; j_call: TRBJ1-2
cdr3_nt: TGTGCCTGGAGTGTACAGCAGGGGTCTAATGAAAAACTGTTTTTT; cdr3_aa: CAWSVQQGSNEKLFF; d_call: NA; v_call: TRBV30; clone_size: few; j_call: TRBJ1-4
cdr3_nt: TGTGCCAGTAAATTTAGAGAGGGGGCGGGACAGCCCCAGCATTTT; cdr3_aa: CASKFREGAGQPQHF; d_call: TRBD1; v_call: TRBV19; clone_size: NA; j_call: TRBJ1-5
cdr3_nt: TGCAGTGCTAGTGGGCTGTACATCTACGAGCAGTACTTC; cdr3_aa: CSASGLYIYEQYF; d_call: NA; v_call: TRBV20-1; clone_size: NA; j_call: TRBJ2-7
cdr3_nt: TGTGCCAGCAGCCCCGAACTGGGGACAGGGCGTCATTTAGGAGGGGCCAACGTCCTGACTTTC; cdr3_aa: CASSPELGTGRHLGGANVLTF; d_call: TRBD1; v_call: TRBV4-2; clone_size: NA; j_call: TRBJ2-6
cdr3_nt: TGTGCCAGCAGTTTGGTCAAAGTGGGCCCCTATGGCTACACCTTC; cdr3_aa: CASSLVKVGPYGYTF; d_call: NA; v_call: TRBV28; clone_size: NA; j_call: TRBJ1-2
cdr3_nt: TGCGCCAGCAGCCAAGATTTCGAGTCAGGGGGCTCTAGCACAGATACGCAGTATTTT; cdr3_aa: CASSQDFESGGSSTDTQYF; d_call: TRBD1; v_call: TRBV4-1; clone_size: NA; j_call: TRBJ2-3
cdr3_nt: TGTGCCTGGAGTGTAGGAGGGGGCTCCATGGCCGAGCAGTACTTC; cdr3_aa: CAWSVGGGSMAEQYF; d_call: NA; v_call: TRBV30; clone_size: NA; j_call: TRBJ2-7
cdr3_nt: TGCGCCAGCAGCCTGTCAGCGGCTACGCAGTATTTT; cdr3_aa: CASSLSAATQYF; d_call: NA; v_call: TRBV5-1; clone_size: NA; j_call: TRBJ2-3
cdr3_nt: TGTGCCAGCAGCCTATACACCGGGACAGGGGGTAATGAGCAGTTCTTC; cdr3_aa: CASSLYTGTGGNEQFF; d_call: TRBD1; v_call: TRBV5-6; clone_size: NA; j_call: TRBJ2-1
cdr3_nt: TGTGCCTGGAGTGTGGGTGAGGGAACAACCCTAGGAGAAAAACTGTTTTTT; cdr3_aa: CAWSVGEGTTLGEKLFF; d_call: NA; v_call: TRBV30; clone_size: NA; j_call: TRBJ1-4
cdr3_nt: TGTGCCAGCAGCCAAGGTTCGGACAGGGATCAGCCCCAGCATTTT; cdr3_aa: CASSQGSDRDQPQHF; d_call: TRBD1; v_call: TRBV5-8; clone_size: NA; j_call: TRBJ1-5
cdr3_nt: TGCAGTGCTAGTAACAAAGATAGCAATCAGCCCCAGCATTTT; cdr3_aa: CSASNKDSNQPQHF; d_call: NA; v_call: TRBV20-1; clone_size: NA; j_call: TRBJ1-5
cdr3_nt: TGTGCCAGCAGTCTTAACACTGAAGCTTTCTTT; cdr3_aa: CASSLNTEAFF; d_call: NA; v_call: TRBV7-2; clone_size: NA; j_call: TRBJ1-1
cdr3_nt: TGTGCCAGCAGGGGGCAAGACACCGGGGAGCTGTTTTTT; cdr3_aa: CASRGQDTGELFF; d_call: NA; v_call: TRBV2; clone_size: NA; j_call: TRBJ2-2
cdr3_nt: TGTGCCAGCAGCCGTCCCAGAGGGGGCGAAGAGACCCAGTACTTC; cdr3_aa: CASSRPRGGEETQYF; d_call: TRBD1; v_call: TRBV2; clone_size: NA; j_call: TRBJ2-5
cdr3_nt: TGTGCCAGCAGCCCTCTGTTTACGGGGGGCTACACCTTC; cdr3_aa: CASSPLFTGGYTF; d_call: NA; v_call: TRBV9; clone_size: NA; j_call: TRBJ1-2
cdr3_nt: TGTGCCAGCAGTTACTCGATGAGAAATGAGCAGTTCTTC; cdr3_aa: CASSYSMRNEQFF; d_call: NA; v_call: TRBV6-6; clone_size: once; j_call: TRBJ2-1
cdr3_nt: TGTGCCAGCAGCCCCCCTAGCGGGGGGAACACCGGGGAGCTGTTTTTT; cdr3_aa: CASSPPSGGNTGELFF; d_call: TRBD2; v_call: TRBV11-2; clone_size: NA; j_call: TRBJ2-2
cdr3_nt: TGTGCCAGCAGCCTCCAGGGACAGAAAAAGTCTAACACCATATATTTT; cdr3_aa: CASSLQGQKKSNTIYF; d_call: TRBD1; v_call: TRBV6-4; clone_size: NA; j_call: TRBJ1-3
cdr3_nt: TGCGCCAGCAGCTTTGGACTAGCGGGGGTTAACCGGGATGAGCAGTTCTTC; cdr3_aa: CASSFGLAGVNRDEQFF; d_call: TRBD2; v_call: TRBV5-1; clone_size: NA; j_call: TRBJ2-1
cdr3_nt: TGTGCCAGCAGTTTCCGAGGGGGCGTCCGGCATTTT; cdr3_aa: CASSFRGGVRHF; d_call: TRBD1; v_call: TRBV12-3/TRBV12-4; clone_size: NA; j_call: TRBJ1-5